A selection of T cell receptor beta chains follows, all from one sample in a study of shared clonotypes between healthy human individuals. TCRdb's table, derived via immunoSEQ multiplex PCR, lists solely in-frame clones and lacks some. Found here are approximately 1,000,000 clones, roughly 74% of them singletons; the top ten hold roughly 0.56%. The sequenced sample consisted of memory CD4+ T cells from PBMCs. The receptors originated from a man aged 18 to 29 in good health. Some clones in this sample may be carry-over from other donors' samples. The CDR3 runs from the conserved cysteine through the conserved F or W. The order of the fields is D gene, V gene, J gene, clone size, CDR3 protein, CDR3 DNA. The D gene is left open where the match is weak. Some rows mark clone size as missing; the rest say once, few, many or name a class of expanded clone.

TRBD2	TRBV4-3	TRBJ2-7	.	CASSQVATIAGGPYEQYF	TGCGCCAGCAGCCAAGTGGCGACGATAGCGGGAGGACCCTACGAGCAGTACTTC
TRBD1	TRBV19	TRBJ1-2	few	CASSIPFAGGYGYTF	TGTGCCAGTAGTATCCCTTTTGCAGGGGGGTATGGCTACACCTTC
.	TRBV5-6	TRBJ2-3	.	CASSLIADADTQYF	TGTGCCAGCAGCCTTATAGCGGATGCAGATACGCAGTATTTT
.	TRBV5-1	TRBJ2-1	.	CASTPGGIAGFGYNEQFF	TGCGCCAGCACTCCTGGGGGAATCGCGGGATTTGGATACAATGAGCAGTTCTTC
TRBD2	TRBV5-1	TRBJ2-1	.	CASSQGEGSYNEQFF	TGCGCCAGCAGCCAAGGGGAGGGCTCCTACAATGAGCAGTTCTTC
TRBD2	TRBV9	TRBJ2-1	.	CASSPTLWEGRLNEQFF	TGTGCCAGCAGCCCGACGCTGTGGGAGGGCCGGTTGAATGAGCAGTTCTTC
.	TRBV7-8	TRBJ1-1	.	CASSQSGWGPEAFF	TGTGCCAGCAGCCAAAGCGGTTGGGGGCCTGAAGCTTTCTTT
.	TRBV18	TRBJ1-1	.	CASSPGAGVRGTEAFF	TGTGCCAGCTCACCAGGCGCGGGAGTTCGGGGGACTGAAGCTTTCTTT
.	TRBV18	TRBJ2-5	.	CASSPTLIEETQYF	TGTGCCAGCTCACCAACCCTAATCGAAGAGACCCAGTACTTC
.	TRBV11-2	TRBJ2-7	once	CASSGVAALSYEQYF	TGTGCCAGCAGCGGGGTGGCGGCCCTATCCTACGAGCAGTACTTC
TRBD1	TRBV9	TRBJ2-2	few	CASSIRTGGMNTGELFF	TGTGCCAGCAGCATCCGGACAGGGGGCATGAACACCGGGGAGCTGTTTTTT
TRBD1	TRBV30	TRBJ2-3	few	CAWSVTGGMRTDTQYF	TGTGCCTGGAGTGTCACAGGGGGCATGAGAACAGATACGCAGTATTTT
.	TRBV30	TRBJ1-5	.	CAWSNSYNQPQHF	TGTGCCTGGAGTAACAGCTACAATCAGCCCCAGCATTTT
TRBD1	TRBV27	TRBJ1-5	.	CASPSTKDPQGNQPQHF	TGTGCCAGCCCGTCGACCAAAGACCCACAGGGGAATCAGCCCCAGCATTTT
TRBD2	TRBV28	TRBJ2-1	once	CASSSPTSGSRNEQFF	TGTGCCAGCAGTTCCCCGACTAGCGGGAGTAGGAATGAGCAGTTCTTC
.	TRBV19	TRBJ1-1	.	CASREALNTEAFF	TGTGCCAGTAGAGAGGCATTGAACACTGAAGCTTTCTTT
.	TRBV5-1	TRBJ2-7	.	CASSLGQGPVEQYF	TGCGCCAGCAGCTTAGGGCAGGGTCCAGTCGAGCAGTACTTC
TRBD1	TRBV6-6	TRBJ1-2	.	CASSYYYGQGNYGYTF	TGTGCCAGCAGTTACTACTATGGACAGGGAAACTATGGCTACACCTTC
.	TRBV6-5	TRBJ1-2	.	CASSYAGTYGYTF	TGTGCCAGCAGTTACGCTGGTACCTATGGCTACACCTTC
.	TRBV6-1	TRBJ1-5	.	CASSEPHSNQPQHF	TGTGCCAGCAGTGAGCCCCATAGCAATCAGCCCCAGCATTTT
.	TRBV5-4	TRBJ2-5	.	CASSHSGAPQETQYF	TGTGCCAGCAGCCACTCCGGGGCGCCCCAAGAGACCCAGTACTTC
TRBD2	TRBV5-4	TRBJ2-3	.	CASSSGTRGGRSDTQYF	TGTGCCAGCAGCTCTGGGACACGCGGCGGGAGGTCGGATACGCAGTATTTT
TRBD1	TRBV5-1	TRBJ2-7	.	CASSFRRQGSILIDEQYF	TGCGCCAGCAGCTTTAGGAGACAGGGGAGCATTTTGATCGACGAGCAGTACTTC
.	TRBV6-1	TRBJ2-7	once	CASSDLGVGEQYF	TGTGCCAGCAGTGATTTGGGGGTTGGCGAGCAGTACTTC
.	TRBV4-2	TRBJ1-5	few	CASSQDGTQEKPQHF	TGTGCCAGCAGCCAAGATGGAACACAGGAGAAACCCCAGCATTTT
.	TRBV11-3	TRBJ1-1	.	CASSPSPGGVAFF	TGTGCCAGCAGCCCATCCCCGGGGGGTGTAGCTTTCTTT
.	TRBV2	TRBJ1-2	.	CASSVGQGNVNTF	.
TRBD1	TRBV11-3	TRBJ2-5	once	CASSLDRRGTGDQETQYF	TGTGCCAGCAGCTTAGATCGGAGGGGGACAGGAGACCAAGAGACCCAGTACTTC
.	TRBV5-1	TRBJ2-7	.	CASSLGTYEQYF	TGCGCCAGCAGCTTGGGCACCTACGAGCAGTACTTC
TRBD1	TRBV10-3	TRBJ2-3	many	CAIWTGPPDTQYF	TGTGCCATTTGGACAGGGCCCCCAGATACGCAGTATTTT
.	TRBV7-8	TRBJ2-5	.	CASSQTSRKTQYF	TGTGCCAGCAGCCAGACTAGTAGGAAGACCCAGTACTTC
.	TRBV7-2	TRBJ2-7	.	CASSPQGGSYEQYF	TGTGCCAGCAGCCCCCAAGGTGGCTCCTACGAGCAGTACTTC
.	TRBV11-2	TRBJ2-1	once	CASSSGTRMAFDEQFF	TGTGCCAGCAGCTCGGGTACCAGGATGGCTTTCGATGAGCAGTTCTTC
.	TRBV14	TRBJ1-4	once	CASSRHGGWEKLFF	TGTGCCAGCAGCCGTCATGGGGGCTGGGAAAAACTGTTTTTT
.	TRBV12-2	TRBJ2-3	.	CASRIAGDGTDTQYF	TGTGCAAGTCGCATAGCGGGAGATGGTACAGATACGCAGTATTTT
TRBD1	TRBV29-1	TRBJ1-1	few	CSVARQGAAEAFF	TGCAGCGTTGCCCGACAGGGGGCCGCTGAAGCTTTCTTT
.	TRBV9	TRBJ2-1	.	CASSVAWTPLIYNEQFF	TGTGCCAGCAGCGTAGCATGGACGCCCCTTATCTACAATGAGCAGTTCTTC
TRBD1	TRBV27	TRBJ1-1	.	CASSMRQGNTEAFF	TGTGCCAGCAGTATGCGACAGGGAAACACTGAAGCTTTCTTT
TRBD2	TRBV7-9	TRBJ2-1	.	CASSLRDPMASGSSFF	TGTGCCAGCAGCTTACGGGACCCTATGGCTAGCGGGAGTTCGTTCTTC
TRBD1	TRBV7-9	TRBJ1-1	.	CASSALGQGRGRTEAFF	TGTGCCAGCAGCGCACTTGGACAGGGGAGGGGACGTACTGAAGCTTTCTTT
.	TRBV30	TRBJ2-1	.	CAWARGTQLHEQFF	TGTGCCTGGGCCCGCGGGACTCAACTCCATGAGCAGTTCTTC
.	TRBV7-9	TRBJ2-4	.	CASSSESAKNIQYF	TGTGCCAGCAGCTCTGAGTCGGCCAAAAACATTCAGTACTTC
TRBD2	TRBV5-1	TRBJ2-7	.	CASSRGSAGAHSYEQYF	TGCGCCAGCAGCCGAGGATCAGCGGGAGCCCATTCCTACGAGCAGTACTTC
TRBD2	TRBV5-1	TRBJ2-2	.	CASSRAGTSFTGELFF	TGCGCCAGCAGTAGAGCAGGGACTAGCTTCACCGGGGAGCTGTTTTTT
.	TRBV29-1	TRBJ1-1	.	CSVELPSRQAFF	TGCAGCGTTGAACTGCCAAGTAGGCAAGCTTTCTTT